The TCR beta chain described here comes from a study of blood T cell repertoires in COVID-19. Turning to the study itself: COVID-19 samples collected from the United States, Italy and Spain covered acute and convalescent phases. Sources were T cells, B-cell-depleted T cells, or PBMCs; the material itself was cDNA or gDNA.

The germline V gene has CDR1 SGHAT and CDR2 FQDESV (reference sequence). The V gene lost 1 base and the J gene lost 4 bases, with 13 bases spanning the gap. The CDR3 consists of 16 residues. Assay used: immunoSEQ multiplex PCR; TCRdb lists only in-frame clones, some missing. This sample carries over 60,000 clones, about 89% of them seen once, and the ten largest clones take 10% to 15%. The receptor was derived from a woman aged 60-75 years with acute or convalescent COVID-19. Sample: peripheral blood. V and J are TRBV11-1 and TRBJ2-2; no definite D call. The CDR3 loop reads CASSLGERVVTGELFF. The CDR3 coding sequence is TGTGCCAGCAGCTTAGGAGAACGGGTGGTCACCGGGGAGCTGTTTTTT.